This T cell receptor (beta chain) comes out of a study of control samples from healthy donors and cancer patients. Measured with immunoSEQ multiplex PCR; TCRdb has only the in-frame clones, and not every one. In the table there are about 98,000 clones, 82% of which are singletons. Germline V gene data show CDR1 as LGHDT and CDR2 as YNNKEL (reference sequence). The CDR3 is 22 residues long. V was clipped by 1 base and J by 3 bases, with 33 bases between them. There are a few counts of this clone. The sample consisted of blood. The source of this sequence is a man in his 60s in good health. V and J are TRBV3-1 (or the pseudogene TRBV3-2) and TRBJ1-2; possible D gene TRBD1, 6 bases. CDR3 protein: CASSQAGGPKKKGIIIHYGYTF. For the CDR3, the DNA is TGTGCCAGCAGCCAAGCCGGGGGGCCCAAAAAAAAGGGGATTATAATCCACTATGGCTACACCTTC.